The clone carrying this T cell receptor beta chain was detected once. The CDR3 is made up of 14 amino acids. CDR1 is SGHNT, CDR2 YENEEA, per germline. The V and J ends lost 5 bases and 0 bases, in that order; junction bases with no gene match: 1. PCR was performed using 60 Vbeta and 13 Jbeta primers. Using immunoSEQ multiplex PCR, the repertoire was profiled, and TCRdb retains in-frame clones only, with some absent. The sample yields about 140,000 clones, about 61% seen once. The sample belongs to a study of cytomegalovirus exposure and HLA in healthy donors. This clonotype was obtained from a woman in her forties in good health and CMV-seronegative. The rearrangement joins TRBV11-3 to TRBJ1-5; 7 positions match TRBD1. The source material was PBMCs. Written as DNA, the CDR3 is TGTGCCAGCAGCCGACAGGGTAGCAATCAGCCCCAGCATTTT. Protein: CASSRQGSNQPQHF.